This T cell receptor beta chain was identified in a study of response to subunit inactivated influenza vaccine. This clonotype was counted only a few times. This CDR3 comprises 14 residues. Trimming removed 7 bases at V and 5 bases at J, with 14 bases between. Per the germline V gene, CDR1 is MNHNS and CDR2 is SASEGT. TCRdb used MiXCR to reprocess the RT-PCR reads, holding one entry per CDR3 protein. The sample carries about 540,000 distinct CDR3 sequences, around a quarter recorded once. This sample was shared with a second study, whose subject was T cells expressing NK-cell markers. That paper notes: TCR beta cDNA was made by 5'RACE template switching with UMIs.

This receptor was taken from a man in his forties or fifties who received an inactivated influenza vaccine. The sequencing used CD4+ T cells sorted from PBMCs, collected 11 to 12 days after vaccination. This sequence joins TRBV6-1 and TRBJ2-2, with D perhaps being TRBD1 or TRBD2 (5 bases each). For the CDR3, the DNA is TGTGCCAGCACCCGCAGTGAGGGGACCGGGGAGCTGTTTTTT. It yields the protein CASTRSEGTGELFF.